These T cell receptor beta chains were read from a single sample in a study of human T cells and chemical hapten exposure. MiXCR, applied by TCRdb to the RACE reads, yields one record per CDR3 protein. There are around 200,000 distinct CDR3 sequences in the sample; around 30% occur only once, and just under 3% lies in the top ten. The sample in question was whole blood, obtained in connection with sensitization to the hapten diphenylcyclopropenone (DPC). The receptors originated from a woman aged 30 to 39 with alopecia areata. Some clones in this sample may be carry-over from other donors' samples. Each CDR3 is given with its conserved first and last residue. Fields, in order: CDR3 protein, CDR3 DNA, clone size, V gene, D gene, J gene. The D gene is left open where the match is weak. Rows give clone size only sometimes, using once, few, many, or a class for an expanded clone.

cdr3_aa: CASSLGLADSYNEQFF; cdr3_nt: TGTGCCAGCAGCTTGGGACTAGCGGACTCCTACAATGAGCAGTTCTTC; clone_size: .; v_call: TRBV3-1; d_call: TRBD2; j_call: TRBJ2-1
cdr3_aa: CSAAGTGVDYTF; cdr3_nt: TGCAGCGCCGCCGGGACAGGGGTGGACTACACCTTC; clone_size: .; v_call: TRBV29-1; d_call: TRBD1; j_call: TRBJ1-2
cdr3_aa: CASSQVGAGPFF; cdr3_nt: TGCGCCAGCAGCCAAGTAGGAGCGGGACCGTTCTTC; clone_size: .; v_call: TRBV4-1; d_call: TRBD2; j_call: TRBJ2-1
cdr3_aa: CASSFQVDRAGTQYF; cdr3_nt: TGTGCCAGCAGCTTTCAAGTGGACAGGGCCGGGACCCAGTACTTC; clone_size: .; v_call: TRBV7-2; d_call: TRBD1; j_call: TRBJ2-5
cdr3_aa: CASSLLGQVTSYEQYF; cdr3_nt: TGTGCCAGCAGTTTACTCGGACAGGTAACATCCTACGAGCAGTACTTC; clone_size: few; v_call: TRBV28; d_call: TRBD1; j_call: TRBJ2-7
cdr3_aa: CSVEGGDRGRYEQYF; cdr3_nt: TGCAGCGTTGAAGGGGGGGACCGTGGGCGCTACGAGCAGTACTTC; clone_size: .; v_call: TRBV29-1; d_call: .; j_call: TRBJ2-7
cdr3_aa: CASSRGGAGNTIYF; cdr3_nt: TGTGCCAGCAGCCGGGGGGGGGCAGGAAACACCATATATTTT; clone_size: few; v_call: TRBV2; d_call: .; j_call: TRBJ1-3
cdr3_aa: CASRRDRGWNEQYF; cdr3_nt: TGTGCCAGCAGACGGGACAGGGGGTGGAACGAGCAGTACTTC; clone_size: .; v_call: TRBV27; d_call: TRBD1; j_call: TRBJ2-7
cdr3_aa: CAIRPGTGLTEAFF; cdr3_nt: TGTGCCATCAGGCCCGGGACAGGTCTCACTGAAGCTTTCTTT; clone_size: .; v_call: TRBV10-3; d_call: TRBD1; j_call: TRBJ1-1
cdr3_aa: CASGDRVGQPQHF; cdr3_nt: TGCGCCAGCGGCGACAGGGTCGGGCAGCCCCAGCATTTT; clone_size: .; v_call: TRBV10-2; d_call: TRBD1; j_call: TRBJ1-5
cdr3_aa: CASSLFRGGGYTF; cdr3_nt: TGTGCCAGCAGCTTATTCAGGGGAGGTGGCTACACCTTC; clone_size: .; v_call: TRBV7-2; d_call: .; j_call: TRBJ1-2
cdr3_aa: CASSFQGTGNTIYF; cdr3_nt: TGTGCCAGCAGCTTTCAGGGAACTGGAAACACCATATATTTT; clone_size: .; v_call: TRBV7-2; d_call: .; j_call: TRBJ1-3
cdr3_aa: CASSHSGRALGGRRETQYF; cdr3_nt: TGTGCCAGCAGCCACAGCGGGAGGGCCCTTGGGGGTCGACGAGAGACCCAGTACTTC; clone_size: .; v_call: TRBV7-2; d_call: TRBD2; j_call: TRBJ2-5
cdr3_aa: CASSPGPWNEQYF; cdr3_nt: TGCGCCAGCAGCCCGGGACCGTGGAACGAGCAGTACTTC; clone_size: .; v_call: TRBV5-1; d_call: .; j_call: TRBJ2-7
cdr3_aa: CASSAGRDNSPLHF; cdr3_nt: TGTGCCAGCAGCGCCGGACGGGATAATTCACCCCTCCACTTT; clone_size: .; v_call: TRBV7-6; d_call: .; j_call: TRBJ1-6
cdr3_aa: CASSFTSGRNEQFF; cdr3_nt: TGTGCCAGCAGTTTTACTAGCGGACGGAATGAGCAGTTCTTC; clone_size: few; v_call: TRBV28; d_call: TRBD2; j_call: TRBJ2-1
cdr3_aa: CASSLFRDGGELFF; cdr3_nt: TGTGCCAGCAGTTTGTTCAGGGATGGCGGGGAGCTGTTTTTT; clone_size: .; v_call: TRBV12-3/TRBV12-4; d_call: .; j_call: TRBJ2-2
cdr3_aa: CAISASLDTQYF; cdr3_nt: TGTGCCATCAGCGCCTCACTAGATACGCAGTATTTT; clone_size: few; v_call: TRBV10-3; d_call: .; j_call: TRBJ2-3
cdr3_aa: CASSKGTTYTEAFF; cdr3_nt: TGTGCCAGCAGTAAAGGGACTACTTACACTGAAGCTTTCTTT; clone_size: .; v_call: TRBV28; d_call: .; j_call: TRBJ1-1
cdr3_aa: CASSQDPGLGSGANVLTF; cdr3_nt: TGCGCCAGCAGCCAAGACCCGGGCCTCGGCTCTGGGGCCAACGTCCTGACTTTC; clone_size: .; v_call: TRBV4-3; d_call: .; j_call: TRBJ2-6
cdr3_aa: CASSDSGGASTDTQYF; cdr3_nt: TGTGCCAGCAGTGATAGCGGGGGGGCCTCCACAGATACGCAGTATTTT; clone_size: .; v_call: TRBV6-4; d_call: TRBD2; j_call: TRBJ2-3
cdr3_aa: CAWGAGALNTEAFF; cdr3_nt: TGTGCCTGGGGGGCAGGGGCGTTGAACACTGAAGCTTTCTTT; clone_size: .; v_call: TRBV28; d_call: .; j_call: TRBJ1-1
cdr3_aa: CSARVDFEAFF; cdr3_nt: TGCAGTGCTAGAGTGGATTTCGAAGCTTTCTTT; clone_size: .; v_call: TRBV20-1; d_call: .; j_call: TRBJ1-1
cdr3_aa: CASSLRRLAGGYNEQFF; cdr3_nt: TGCGCCAGCAGCTTGCGTCGCCTGGCGGGAGGGTACAATGAGCAGTTCTTC; clone_size: .; v_call: TRBV5-1; d_call: TRBD2; j_call: TRBJ2-1
cdr3_aa: CSALTRGQARYGYTF; cdr3_nt: TGCAGCGCCCTGACCAGGGGGCAAGCGCGGTATGGCTACACCTTC; clone_size: few; v_call: TRBV29-1; d_call: TRBD1; j_call: TRBJ1-2
cdr3_aa: CASSPRQGVTDEQFF; cdr3_nt: TGTGCCAGCAGCCCGAGACAGGGTGTAACCGATGAGCAGTTCTTC; clone_size: .; v_call: TRBV7-2; d_call: TRBD1; j_call: TRBJ2-1
cdr3_aa: CASSERSRNEQFF; cdr3_nt: TGTGCCAGCAGCGAGAGAAGTCGCAATGAGCAGTTCTTC; clone_size: .; v_call: TRBV11-3; d_call: .; j_call: TRBJ2-1
cdr3_aa: CASSQVMGQAGNYGYTF; cdr3_nt: TGTGCCAGCAGCCAAGTTATGGGACAGGCCGGTAACTATGGCTACACCTTC; clone_size: .; v_call: TRBV4-2; d_call: TRBD1; j_call: TRBJ1-2
cdr3_aa: CASSLDLQPQHF; cdr3_nt: TGTGCCAGCAGTTTAGATCTTCAGCCCCAGCATTTT; clone_size: .; v_call: TRBV28; d_call: .; j_call: TRBJ1-5
cdr3_aa: CASSGDSLLTF; cdr3_nt: TGTGCCAGCAGTGGGGACAGCTTACTTACCTTT; clone_size: .; v_call: TRBV2; d_call: TRBD1; j_call: TRBJ1-1
cdr3_aa: CATSEPGLDNEQFF; cdr3_nt: TGTGCCACCAGTGAGCCGGGACTCGACAATGAGCAGTTCTTC; clone_size: .; v_call: TRBV24-1; d_call: .; j_call: TRBJ2-1
cdr3_aa: CASSHGQITEAFF; cdr3_nt: TGCGCCAGCAGCCATGGACAGATCACTGAAGCTTTCTTT; clone_size: .; v_call: TRBV5-1; d_call: .; j_call: TRBJ1-1
cdr3_aa: CASTEQGQAYGYTF; cdr3_nt: TGTGCCAGTACCGAGCAGGGACAGGCCTATGGCTACACCTTC; clone_size: .; v_call: TRBV19; d_call: TRBD1; j_call: TRBJ1-2
cdr3_aa: CASSPTGTAEAFF; cdr3_nt: TGTGCCAGCTCACCGACAGGAACCGCTGAAGCTTTCTTT; clone_size: few; v_call: TRBV18; d_call: .; j_call: TRBJ1-1
cdr3_aa: CASSANRVAEQYF; cdr3_nt: TGTGCCAGCAGTGCCAACAGGGTTGCCGAGCAGTACTTC; clone_size: few; v_call: TRBV6-5; d_call: .; j_call: TRBJ2-7
cdr3_aa: CSARRGGMNTEAFF; cdr3_nt: TGCAGTGCTAGGAGAGGGGGGATGAACACTGAAGCTTTCTTT; clone_size: .; v_call: TRBV20-1; d_call: .; j_call: TRBJ1-1
cdr3_aa: CASSLELYTDTQYF; cdr3_nt: TGCGCCAGCAGCTTGGAACTTTACACAGATACGCAGTATTTT; clone_size: .; v_call: TRBV5-1; d_call: .; j_call: TRBJ2-3
cdr3_aa: CASSRQGNTEAFF; cdr3_nt: TGTGCCAGCAGCAGACAGGGGAACACTGAAGCTTTCTTT; clone_size: .; v_call: TRBV7-3; d_call: TRBD1; j_call: TRBJ1-1
cdr3_aa: CASSLEGGRGGELFF; cdr3_nt: TGTGCCAGCAGCTTAGAAGGGGGGCGAGGCGGGGAGCTGTTTTTT; clone_size: few; v_call: TRBV7-2; d_call: .; j_call: TRBJ2-2
cdr3_aa: CASSPTLRTGNTEAFF; cdr3_nt: TGTGCCAGCAGCCCGACCCTTCGGACTGGCAACACTGAAGCTTTCTTT; clone_size: many; v_call: TRBV11-2; d_call: .; j_call: TRBJ1-1
cdr3_aa: CASSQDPGPQFF; cdr3_nt: TGCGCCAGCAGCCAAGATCCTGGGCCCCAGTTCTTC; clone_size: .; v_call: TRBV4-3; d_call: .; j_call: TRBJ2-1
cdr3_aa: CASSYSRLAGIVTGELFF; cdr3_nt: TGTGCCAGCAGTTACTCAAGACTAGCGGGGATAGTCACCGGGGAGCTGTTTTTT; clone_size: .; v_call: TRBV6-2/TRBV6-3; d_call: TRBD2; j_call: TRBJ2-2